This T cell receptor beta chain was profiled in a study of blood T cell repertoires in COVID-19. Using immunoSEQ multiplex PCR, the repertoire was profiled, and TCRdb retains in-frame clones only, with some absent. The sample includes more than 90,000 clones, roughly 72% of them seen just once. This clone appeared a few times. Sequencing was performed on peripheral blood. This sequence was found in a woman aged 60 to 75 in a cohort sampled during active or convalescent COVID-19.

CDR3 protein: CASSDSLNTGGAYNEQFF. In DNA form, the CDR3 reads TGTGCCAGCAGTGACTCGCTTAATACAGGGGGCGCCTACAATGAGCAGTTCTTC. The chain has TRBV6-4 and TRBJ2-1; 9 nucleotides align to TRBD1. V lost 0 bases, J lost 2 bases, and 8 bases stayed unmatched. CDR1 MRHNA and CDR2 SNTAGT come from the germline V gene. This CDR3 comprises 18 residues.